A single sample gave rise to the 18 T cell receptor beta chains below, sequenced in a study of T cell clonality in common variable immunodeficiency (dated by TCRdb to the mid-2010s). The library was generated by the immunoSEQ multiplex PCR assay. TCRdb limited this immuneACCESS table to in-frame rearrangements with V and J called. A share of clones is missing; checked studies link under half to unresolved V genes, and the rest is unexplained. Listed for this sample are about 34,000 clones, none observed only a single time. The top ten hold 0.8% to 1% of the sample. Sequencing was carried out using peripheral blood mononuclear cells. The receptor set was obtained from a person aged 18 to 75 in good health.

The table lists this clone with many counts. The CDR3 goes on 3 residues after the read ends, and that part is filled in from the germline J gene. V and J are TRBV3-1 (or the pseudogene TRBV3-2) and TRBJ1-5; 8 nucleotides line up with TRBD1. This CDR3 is 16 amino acids long. V was clipped by 2 bases and J by 6 bases; unmatched bases: 9. The germline CDR1 and CDR2 sequences are LGHDT and YNNKEL (reference sequence). The sequenced CDR3 bases are TGTGCCAGCAGCCAAAGCACCCCGGACAGGGCTCAGCCC. This sequence encodes CASSQSTPDRAQP. The CDR3 in full is CASSQSTPDRAQPQHF.

This clone was observed at least ten times. The read ends 3 residues early relative to the CDR3; the germline J gene fills the gap. V usage is TRBV7-9 and J usage is TRBJ2-2; 8 positions agree with TRBD1. The CDR3 is made up of 15 amino acids. The V gene end was trimmed by 5 bases and the J gene end by 4 bases; junction bases not matched to a gene: 6. Per germline, CDR1 SEHNR and CDR2 FQNEAQ (reference sequence). CDR3 bases read: TGTGCCAGCAGCCCTGGACAGGGTGGCACCGGGGAG. This translates into CASSPGQGGTGE. From start to end, the CDR3 is CASSPGQGGTGELFF.

Ten or more counts support this clone. The sequence runs out 3 residues before the end of the CDR3; the remainder is reconstructed from the germline J gene. The chain joins TRBV7-2 to TRBJ2-3; D is undetermined. The germline CDR1 and CDR2 sequences are SGHTA and FQGNSA. This CDR3 is built from 14 residues. V lost 1 base, J lost 2 bases, and 7 bases lay in between. The part of the CDR3 DNA that was read is TGTGCCAGCAGCTTAGGACTGCCCACAGATACG. Amino acid sequence: CASSLGLPTDT. The whole CDR3 reads CASSLGLPTDTQYF.

This clone was seen repeatedly, ten times or more. The read halts 3 residues ahead of the CDR3 end, with the missing end drawn from the germline J gene. V is TRBV20-1 and J is TRBJ2-3; D possibly corresponds to TRBD2 (6 bases). Germline CDR1 reads DFQATT; CDR2 reads SNEGSKA (reference sequence). This CDR3 has 14 residues. V dropped 5 bases and J dropped 0 bases, with 12 bases sitting between them. The CDR3 is CSAPSGGSTDTQYF. CDR3 bases read: TGCAGTGCTCCCAGTGGGGGGAGCACAGATACG.

This clone has at least ten counts. The read ends 3 residues shy of where the CDR3 ends; the end is completed using the germline J gene. The chain carries TRBV7-6 and TRBJ2-1; D is uncertain. The CDR3 is 12 amino acids. Germline CDR1 reads SGHVS; CDR2 reads FNYEAQ. The V end lost 5 bases, the J end lost 1 base, and 3 bases lay between the germline ends. Partial CDR3 DNA: TGTGCCAGCAGCCTTTCCTACAATGAG. The encoded protein is CASSLSYNE. The full CDR3 reads CASSLSYNEQFF. Full variable domain (remainder filled in from reference TRBV7-6 and TRBJ2-1): GAGVSQSPRYKVTKRGQDVALRCDPISGHVSLYWYRQALGQGPEFLTYFNYEAQQDKSGLPNDRFSAERPEGSISTLTIQRTEQRDSAMYRCASSLSYNEQFFGPGTRLTVL.

This clone occurred many times. The sequenced fragment ends 3 residues before the CDR3 boundary, so the rest is inferred from the germline J gene. The V and J genes are TRBV12-5 and TRBJ2-7, with TRBD1 matching 9 bases. The junction had 4 bases not matched to a gene; V was cut back by 5 bases and J by 2 bases. CDR1 and CDR2 (germline): LGHNT, FRNRAP. CDR3 size: 14 residues. The sequenced part of the CDR3 DNA is TGTGCTAGTGGTGAACAGGGGGCCCCCTACGAG. It translates to CASGEQGAPYE. The CDR3 reads in full as CASGEQGAPYEQYF. Looking up the rest from reference TRBV12-5 and TRBJ2-7 gives the full variable domain: DARVTQTPRHKVTEMGQEVTMRCQPILGHNTVFWYRQTMMQGLELLAYFRNRAPLDDSGMPKDRFSAEMPDATLATLKIQPSEPRDSAVYFCASGEQGAPYEQYFGPGTRLTVT.

This clone was detected ten times or more. The part of the CDR3 DNA that was read is TGTGCCAGCAGCTTGGCGGTGGCGGGAGGAGAGACC. Translating gives CASSLAVAGGET. Given in full, the CDR3 is CASSLAVAGGETQYF. The gene calls are TRBV5-4 and TRBJ2-5; 8 bases fit TRBD2. Sequencing ends 3 residues short of the CDR3 end; the germline J gene provides the rest. V gave up 0 bases and J gave up 4 bases; unmatched junction bases: 5. This CDR3 contains 15 residues. In germline, CDR1 is SGHNT, CDR2 YYREEE (reference sequence).

This clone has a count of ten or more. The observed sequence ends 3 residues before the CDR3 terminus, with the missing tail filled in from the germline J gene. The chain carries TRBV9 and TRBJ1-1; 8 bases line up with TRBD1. The V and J ends lost 4 bases and 4 bases, in that order; junction bases with no gene match: 9. CDR1 and CDR2 from the germline V gene are SGDLS and YYNGEE. The CDR3 runs to 15 residues. CDR3 sequence: CASSPGTGGFTEAFF. The CDR3 DNA, read in part, is TGTGCCAGCAGCCCGGGGACAGGAGGATTCACTGAA.

This clone occurred many times. The observed sequence ends 3 residues before the CDR3 terminus, with the missing tail filled in from the germline J gene. The rearrangement joins TRBV5-1 to TRBJ2-5, with D maybe TRBD1 (6 bases). Germline CDR1 is SGHRS and CDR2 is YFSETQ. V was shortened by 5 bases and J by 2 bases, with 13 bases between the two germline ends. The CDR3 is 14 amino acids. The sequenced CDR3 bases are TGCGCCAGCAGTTTCGGGACACTACAAGAGACC. It specifies CASSFGTLQET. The entire CDR3 is CASSFGTLQETQYF.

This clone occurred many times. From the germline J gene comes the end of the CDR3, since the read stops 3 residues before it. The chain recombines TRBV18 with TRBJ2-1, with TRBD2 identical over 11 bases. J lost 3 bases, V lost 3 bases, and 4 bases had no gene match. The CDR3 covers 16 residues. CDR1 is KGHSH, CDR2 LQKENI, per germline. CDR3 sequence: CASSPIAGGRYNEQFF. The sequenced part of the CDR3 DNA is TGTGCCAGCTCACCCATAGCGGGAGGGCGCTACAATGAG.

This clone was recorded many times. Read coverage stops 3 residues before the CDR3 terminus; the germline J gene supplies the remainder. The J gene is TRBJ2-1, the V gene TRBV27, with 7 bases fitting TRBD1. Germline CDR1 and CDR2: MNHEY and SMNVEV (reference sequence). The CDR3 has 14 residues. The V segment lost 8 bases and the J segment 0 bases; nucleotides outside the gene matches: 4. CDR3 sequence: CASGGQSSYNEQFF. Incomplete CDR3 DNA: TGTGCCAGCGGGGGACAGAGCTCCTACAATGAG.

This clone was found a few times. A far larger clone differs by one base, so this is likely a read error. Read data end 3 residues before the CDR3 end; the end is taken from the germline J gene. Within the sample, other DNA sequences also encode this same CDR3. This chain joins TRBV7-2 and TRBJ2-1; 9 nucleotides match TRBD2. J gave up 6 bases and V 7 bases, and 7 bases lay outside the gene matches. This CDR3 has 14 residues. The germline gives CDR1 SGHTA, CDR2 FQGNSA. CDR3 amino acids: CASKRASGINEQFF. The sequenced part of the CDR3 DNA is TGTGCCAGCAAAAGGGCTAGCGGGATCAATGAG.

This clone was seen ten or more times. The read falls 3 residues short of the CDR3 end, and the missing part is taken from the germline J gene. V usage is TRBV2 and J usage is TRBJ1-4; 10 bases fit TRBD1. Losses at the gene ends were 6 bases for V and 7 bases for J; bases not matched to a gene: 5. Germline CDR1 is SNHLY and CDR2 is FYNNEI. This CDR3 spans 14 amino acids. CDR3 sequence: CASRLTGGSEKLFF. CDR3 bases read: TGTGCCAGCAGACTGACAGGGGGCAGTGAAAAA.

This clone came up many times. The CDR3 end falls 3 residues outside the read, so it is completed with the germline J gene. The chain is built from TRBV5-1 and TRBJ2-1, with 10 bases fitting TRBD2. Unmatched junction bases numbered 6, after V lost 3 bases and J lost 0 bases. This CDR3 region has 17 residues. Germline CDR1 is SGHRS and CDR2 is YFSETQ. This chain's CDR3 is CASSSGTSVLSYNEQFF. The sequenced part of the CDR3 DNA is TGCGCCAGCAGCTCCGGGACTAGCGTTCTCTCCTACAATGAG.

This clone was seen at least ten times. The CDR3 end lies 3 residues beyond the end of the read and is filled in from the germline J gene. The V gene is TRBV18, the J gene TRBJ1-4; possible D gene TRBD1, 6 bases. V shed 2 bases and J shed 10 bases, with 20 bases lying between them. CDR1 is KGHSH and CDR2 is LQKENI in the germline V gene. This CDR3 is 16 amino acids long. The CDR3 region is CASSPSTGRIWGKLFF. CDR3 DNA (partial): TGTGCCAGCTCACCATCGACAGGTCGCATCTGGGGAAAA.

This clone was recorded at least ten times. The read is 3 residues too short to cover the CDR3 end, so that end is filled in from the germline J gene. This sequence joins TRBV7-2 and TRBJ1-2; TRBD1 aligns across 9 bases. The germline gives CDR1 SGHTA, CDR2 FQGNSA. V was pared by 7 bases and J by 2 bases, with 8 bases of the junction left unmatched. The CDR3 runs to 15 residues. The CDR3 loop is CASTSSDRGNYGYTF. The CDR3 bases that were read are TGTGCCAGCACCTCCTCAGACAGGGGGAACTATGGC. Together with reference TRBV7-2 and TRBJ1-2, the CDR3 gives the full variable domain: GAGVSQSPSNKVTEKGKDVELRCDPISGHTALYWYRQSLGQGLEFLIYFQGNSAPDKSGLPSDRFSAERTGGSVSTLTIQRTQQEDSAVYLCASTSSDRGNYGYTFGSGTRLTVV.

This clone was detected ten times or more. The read comes to an end 3 residues before the CDR3 does, leaving the germline J gene to fill in the end. The chain joins TRBV18 to TRBJ1-1; D possibly corresponds to TRBD1 (6 bases). The CDR3 covers 11 residues. In germline, CDR1 is KGHSH, CDR2 LQKENI. The CDR3 loop reads CASATGLEAFF. Incomplete CDR3 DNA: TGTGCCAGCGCCACAGGGTTAGAG.

This clone was observed at least ten times. The read ends 3 residues before the CDR3 terminus; that terminus is restored from the germline J gene. The rearrangement joins TRBV6-2 or TRBV6-3 to TRBJ2-2; 11 bases agree with TRBD2. The CDR3 consists of 16 residues. Germline CDR1 reads MNHEY; CDR2 reads SVGEGT. The V segment lost 0 bases and the J segment 9 bases; nucleotides outside the gene matches: 6. CDR3 DNA (partial): TGTGCCAGCAGTTACTCAAGACTAGCGGGACGGCGGGAG. Protein product: CASSYSRLAGRRE. The full CDR3 protein reads CASSYSRLAGRRELFF.